The clone carrying this TCR beta chain was recorded many times. No antigen is known for it. These data belong to a study of molecular identifiers for immune sequencing clone quantification. Each library that profiled naive CD8 cells came from roughly 20,000 to 1,000,000 sorted cells with 10%, 30% or 50% RNA. TCRdb redid the calling of the PCR reads with MiXCR, one entry per CDR3 protein. This sample has about half a million distinct CDR3 sequences; roughly 23% occur once, and the top ten carry more than 0.8%. General study results and limits: Reportedly, one cell's Jurkat TCR RNA was detected within 1,100,000 naive CD8 cells.

Germline V lookup: CDR1 MGHDK, CDR2 SYGVNS. Between the trimmed V and J ends, which lost 1 base and 4 bases, there was a span of 12 bases. The CDR3 spans 15 residues. This chain connects TRBV25-1 to TRBJ2-3; D possibly corresponds to TRBD2 (5 bases). The source of this sequence is a human donor in good health. Some libraries in this study had Jurkat cell RNA spiked in. The sequencing input was naive CD8+ T cells from blood, with Jurkat cell RNA spiked in. Indicated subset: FACS-sorted CD8+CD4-CCR7+CD45RA+ naive T cells. The CDR3 loop is CASSEWGEGADTQYF. CDR3 DNA: TGTGCCAGCAGTGAATGGGGAGAGGGCGCAGATACGCAGTATTTT. The complete variable domain, with remaining parts taken from reference TRBV25-1 and TRBJ2-3, reads EADIYQTPRYLVIGTGKKITLECSQTMGHDKMYWYQQDPGMELHLIHYSYGVNSTEKGDLSSESTVSRIRTEHFPLTLESARPSHTSQYLCASSEWGEGADTQYFGPGTRLTVL.